A single TCR beta chain is shown here with its context. This entry belongs to a study of blood T cell repertoires in COVID-19. Study-wide background: Specimens from acute and convalescent COVID-19 originated in the United States, Italy and Spain.

In the source study's methods: Amplification from reference gene primers served as the basis for estimated nucleated cell counts. Sequencing was performed with immunoSEQ multiplex PCR; in TCRdb, only in-frame clones are kept and a portion is missing. V, J and clone size reflect that table, while D and trimming were determined from the DNA. This table has some 180,000 clones, 87% appearing once. The sequenced material came from peripheral blood. The receptor comes from a man aged 55 to 70 with active or convalescent COVID-19.

The DNA for the CDR3 is TGTGCCAGTAGTAAAGATCGGGGAATTCACGGCTACACCTTC. As protein: CASSKDRGIHGYTF. The chain joins TRBV19 to TRBJ1-2; D is undetermined. This CDR3 contains 14 residues. Trimming took off 4 bases at V and 8 bases at J, with 17 bases between the two ends. From germline, CDR1 is LNHDA and CDR2 SQIVND (reference sequence).